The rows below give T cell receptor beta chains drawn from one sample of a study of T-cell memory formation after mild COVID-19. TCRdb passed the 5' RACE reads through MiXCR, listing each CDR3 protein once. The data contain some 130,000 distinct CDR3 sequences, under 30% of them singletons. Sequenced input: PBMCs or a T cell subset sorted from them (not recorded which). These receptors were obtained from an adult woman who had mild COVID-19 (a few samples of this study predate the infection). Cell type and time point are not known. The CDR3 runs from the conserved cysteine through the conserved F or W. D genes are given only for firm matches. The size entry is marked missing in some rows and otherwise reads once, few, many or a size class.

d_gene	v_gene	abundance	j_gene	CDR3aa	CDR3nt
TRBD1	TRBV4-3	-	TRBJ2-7	CASSPGQGAVEQYF	TGCGCCAGCAGCCCCGGACAGGGGGCAGTCGAGCAGTACTTC
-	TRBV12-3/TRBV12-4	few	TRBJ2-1	CASSSHPVRQFF	TGTGCCAGCAGCTCCCACCCGGTACGGCAGTTCTTC
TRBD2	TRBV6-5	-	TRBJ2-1	CASSRLAGGDEQFF	TGTGCCAGCAGTAGACTAGCGGGAGGGGATGAGCAGTTCTTC
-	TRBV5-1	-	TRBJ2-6	CASSLGLAGANVLTF	TGCGCCAGCAGCTTGGGTCTGGCGGGGGCCAACGTCCTGACTTTC
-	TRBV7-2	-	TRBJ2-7	CASSFLGQFYEQYF	TGTGCCAGCAGCTTCCTCGGACAGTTCTACGAGCAGTACTTC
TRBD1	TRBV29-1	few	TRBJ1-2	CSVGTGVRDGYTF	TGCAGCGTTGGGACAGGGGTGAGGGATGGCTACACCTTC
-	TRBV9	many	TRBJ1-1	CASTTLGEAWGSTEAFF	TGTGCCAGCACCACATTGGGGGAGGCCTGGGGTAGTACTGAAGCTTTCTTT
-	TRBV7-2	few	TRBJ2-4	CASSLTGGAKNIQYF	TGTGCCAGCAGCTTAACGGGCGGGGCCAAAAACATTCAGTACTTC
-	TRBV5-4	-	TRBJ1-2	CASSPDRVYGYTF	TGTGCCAGCAGCCCGGACAGAGTCTATGGCTACACCTTC
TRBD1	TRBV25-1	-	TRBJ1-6	CASSEQDRGNSPLHF	TGTGCCAGCAGTGAACAGGACAGGGGCAATTCACCCCTCCACTTT
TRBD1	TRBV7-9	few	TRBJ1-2	CASSRQGAFYGYTF	TGTGCCAGCAGTAGACAGGGGGCGTTTTATGGCTACACCTTC
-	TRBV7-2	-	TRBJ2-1	CASSLDYSGAYNEQFF	TGTGCCAGCAGCTTAGATTATAGCGGCGCCTACAATGAGCAGTTCTTC
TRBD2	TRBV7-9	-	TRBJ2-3	CASSFWVAGVTDTQYF	TGTGCCAGCAGCTTTTGGGTAGCGGGAGTTACAGATACGCAGTATTTT
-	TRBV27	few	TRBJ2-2	CASSWGVGGELFF	TGTGCCAGCAGTTGGGGTGTTGGCGGGGAGCTGTTTTTT